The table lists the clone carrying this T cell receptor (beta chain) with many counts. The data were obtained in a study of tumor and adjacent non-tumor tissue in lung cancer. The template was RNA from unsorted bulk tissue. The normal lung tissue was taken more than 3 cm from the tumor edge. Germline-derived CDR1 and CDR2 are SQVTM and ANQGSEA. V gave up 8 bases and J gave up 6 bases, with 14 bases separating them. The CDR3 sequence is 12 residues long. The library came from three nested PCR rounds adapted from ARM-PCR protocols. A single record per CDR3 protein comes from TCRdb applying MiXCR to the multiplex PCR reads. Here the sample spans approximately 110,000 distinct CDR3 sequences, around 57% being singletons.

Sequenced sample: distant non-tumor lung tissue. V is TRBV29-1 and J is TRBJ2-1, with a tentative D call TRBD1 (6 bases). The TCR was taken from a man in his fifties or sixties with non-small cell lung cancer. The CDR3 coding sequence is TGCAGCTGGGGGTTAGGGGGCAATGAGCAGTTCTTC. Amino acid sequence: CSWGLGGNEQFF.